This T cell receptor (beta chain) was observed in a study of fetal regulatory T cell absence and autoimmunity. Background on the study: Exocrine pancreas autoimmunity occurred in IPEX patients lacking clinical diabetes.

This clone was observed once. Its antigen remains unknown. Points from the study as a whole: Antigen-driven pancreatic autoimmunity before birth in IPEX was inferred from oligoclonal enrichment.

TCRdb keeps only in-frame clones here, not all; method: immunoSEQ multiplex PCR. The sample contains approximately 94,000 clones, less than 80% of which appear only once. CDR3 length: 13 residues. Sequenced input: pancreas tissue. This receptor was identified in a male donor with IPEX syndrome. V usage is TRBV21-1 and J usage is TRBJ2-7; TRBD1, the table's D call, was not compared with the DNA. TRBV21-1 counts as a pseudogene. Here the CDR3 reads CQLPLARLTLDRF. In nucleotides, the CDR3 is TGTCAGTTACCACTCGCGCGGTTGACGCTGGACAGATTC.